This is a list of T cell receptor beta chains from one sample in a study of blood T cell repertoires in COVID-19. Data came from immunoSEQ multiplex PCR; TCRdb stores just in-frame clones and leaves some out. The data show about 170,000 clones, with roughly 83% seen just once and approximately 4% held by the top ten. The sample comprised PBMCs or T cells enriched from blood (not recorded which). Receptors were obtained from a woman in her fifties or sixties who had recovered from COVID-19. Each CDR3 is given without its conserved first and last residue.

CDR3aa: ASSGSTFGTLH
v_gene: TRBV7-2
j_gene: TRBJ1-6

CDR3aa: ASSRTGKTTEAF
v_gene: TRBV6-5
j_gene: TRBJ1-1

CDR3aa: ASQGGTGGNQPQH
v_gene: TRBV19
j_gene: TRBJ1-5

CDR3aa: ASSWNGNQPQH
v_gene: TRBV28
j_gene: TRBJ1-5

CDR3aa: ASSLQGARGYT
v_gene: TRBV5-1
j_gene: TRBJ1-2

CDR3aa: ATNRGVMGTQY
v_gene: TRBV12-3/TRBV12-4
j_gene: TRBJ2-3

CDR3aa: ASSSPTPRTSGGTSTDTQY
v_gene: TRBV7-3
j_gene: TRBJ2-3

CDR3aa: ASSYRGYHNEQF
v_gene: TRBV6-5
j_gene: TRBJ2-1

CDR3aa: ASSLLSGYGGELF
v_gene: TRBV28
j_gene: TRBJ2-2

CDR3aa: ASSPRESGGFGTEAF
v_gene: TRBV18
j_gene: TRBJ1-1

CDR3aa: AIYREGTYGYT
v_gene: TRBV10-2
j_gene: TRBJ1-2

CDR3aa: ATSLGDTEAF
v_gene: TRBV5-1
j_gene: TRBJ1-1

CDR3aa: ASSALVGGGAGVEQF
v_gene: TRBV9
j_gene: TRBJ2-1

CDR3aa: ASSQGVGYEAF
v_gene: TRBV3-1/TRBV3-2
j_gene: TRBJ1-1

CDR3aa: ASTSTGDGTDTQY
v_gene: TRBV11-3
j_gene: TRBJ2-3

CDR3aa: ASSRDRGYNSGNTIY
v_gene: TRBV3-1/TRBV3-2
j_gene: TRBJ1-3

CDR3aa: ASSALRWLNTEAF
v_gene: TRBV9
j_gene: TRBJ1-1

CDR3aa: ASSQDNPGARGMNTEAF
v_gene: TRBV14
j_gene: TRBJ1-1

CDR3aa: ARSRQGSLNTEAF
v_gene: TRBV5-3
j_gene: TRBJ1-1

CDR3aa: ASSSRLNEQF
v_gene: TRBV7-3
j_gene: TRBJ2-1

CDR3aa: ASSPRYNEQF
v_gene: TRBV7-2
j_gene: TRBJ2-1

CDR3aa: ASSRRGVVSHYNEQF
v_gene: TRBV21-1
j_gene: TRBJ2-1

CDR3aa: ASKGVNEKLF
v_gene: TRBV2
j_gene: TRBJ1-4

CDR3aa: ASSARQNRNTEAF
v_gene: TRBV19
j_gene: TRBJ1-1

CDR3aa: ASSLAGPRGGRTQY
v_gene: TRBV7-2
j_gene: TRBJ2-5

CDR3aa: ASSDGQGAYYGYT
v_gene: TRBV25-1
j_gene: TRBJ1-2

CDR3aa: ASSFSSGGASYINEQF
v_gene: TRBV28
j_gene: TRBJ2-1